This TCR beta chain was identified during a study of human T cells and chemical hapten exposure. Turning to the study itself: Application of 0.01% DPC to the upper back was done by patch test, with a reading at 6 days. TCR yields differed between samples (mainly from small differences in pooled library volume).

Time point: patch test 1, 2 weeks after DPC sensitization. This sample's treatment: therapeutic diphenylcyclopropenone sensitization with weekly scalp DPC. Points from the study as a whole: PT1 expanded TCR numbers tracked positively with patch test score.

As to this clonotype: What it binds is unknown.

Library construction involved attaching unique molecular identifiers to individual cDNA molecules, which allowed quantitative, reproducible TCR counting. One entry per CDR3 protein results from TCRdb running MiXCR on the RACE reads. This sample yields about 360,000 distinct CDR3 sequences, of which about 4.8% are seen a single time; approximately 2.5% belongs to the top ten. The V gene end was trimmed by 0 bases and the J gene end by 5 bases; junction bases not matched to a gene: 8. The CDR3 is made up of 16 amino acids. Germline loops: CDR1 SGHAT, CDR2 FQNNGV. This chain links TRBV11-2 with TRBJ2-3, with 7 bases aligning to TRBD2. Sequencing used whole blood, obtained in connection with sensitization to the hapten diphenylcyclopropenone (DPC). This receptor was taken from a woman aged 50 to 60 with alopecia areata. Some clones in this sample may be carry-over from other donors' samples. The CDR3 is CASSLDRRETKDTQYF. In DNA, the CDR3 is TGTGCCAGCAGCTTAGACCGGCGGGAGACGAAAGATACGCAGTATTTT.